These 28 T cell receptor beta chains were all obtained from the same sample, sequenced in a study of T cells in Graves' hyperthyroidism and ophthalmopathy. Amplified TCR beta CDR3 regions derived from RNA transcripts. The HTBI primer set was used in a first-round RT-PCR of the TCR CDR3. MiXCR, run by TCRdb on the multiplex PCR reads, gives a single entry per CDR3 protein. Here the sample spans around 390,000 distinct CDR3 sequences, about 14% being singletons. The sample was blood. These receptors were obtained from a woman aged 25 to 39 with Graves' ophthalmopathy.

Ten or more counts support this clonotype. The chain couples TRBV5-1 to TRBJ2-2, with TRBD1 identical over 11 bases. The CDR3 has 16 residues. J lost 0 bases, V lost 4 bases, and 2 bases had no gene match. Germline CDR1 reads SGHRS; CDR2 reads YFSETQ. The CDR3 nucleotides read TGCGCCAGCAGCCCGGACAGGGGGCCGAACACCGGGGAGCTGTTTTTT. This encodes CASSPDRGPNTGELFF.

The V gene is TRBV6-1, the J gene TRBJ2-1; D is possibly TRBD1 or TRBD2 (6 bases each). The germline V and J ends were trimmed by 5 bases and 7 bases, with 12 bases remaining between them. The CDR3 has 13 amino acids. CDR1 is MNHNS, CDR2 SASEGT, per germline. The CDR3 nucleotides are TGTGCCAGCAGTCCGGGGGCCAGAAATGAGCAGTTCTTC. Amino acid sequence: CASSPGARNEQFF.

The sample holds many counts of this clonotype. CDR3 DNA sequence: TGTGCCAGCAGCCCAACCCTCGACCACTATGGCTACACCTTC. Protein product: CASSPTLDHYGYTF. V gene TRBV7-2 combines with J gene TRBJ1-2; D uncertain. The V end lost 5 bases, the J end lost 3 bases, and 13 bases lay between the germline ends. The CDR3 extends over 14 amino acids. Looked up from germline, CDR1 is SGHTA and CDR2 is FQGNSA.

This clonotype came up many times. The chain carries TRBV24-1 and TRBJ2-5; TRBD2 matches 8 bases. V shed 3 bases and J 4 bases; nucleotides not matched to a gene: 9. The CDR3 length is 16 residues. CDR1 and CDR2 (germline): KGHDR, SFDVKD. CDR3 in DNA: TGTGCCACCAGTGATCCCTCCGGGGGGGGTAGAGAGACCCAGTACTTC. This gives the protein CATSDPSGGGRETQYF.

In this sample, this clonotype turned up many times. The chain has TRBV6-1 and TRBJ1-5, with D uncertain. CDR3 length: 15 amino acids. Germline CDR1 MNHNS, CDR2 SASEGT. V lost 1 base and J lost 8, with 15 bases in between. CDR3 sequence: CASSEVLVSGEPQHF. For the CDR3, the DNA is TGTGCCAGCAGTGAAGTACTGGTCTCCGGGGAGCCCCAGCATTTT.

This clonotype was recorded at least ten times. The V call is TRBV10-3, the J call TRBJ1-2; maybe TRBD1 (6 bases). This CDR3 comprises 14 residues. Germline CDR1 is ENHRY and CDR2 is SYGVKD. Trimming shortened V by 3 bases and J by 4 bases, and 12 bases separated the two germline ends. The CDR3 loop is CAISERGAGYGYTF. For the CDR3, the DNA is TGTGCCATCAGTGAACGGGGGGCCGGCTATGGCTACACCTTC.

Concerning this clonotype: One junction end disagrees with the germline gene, perhaps due to a read error. This chain joins TRBV29-1 and TRBJ1-1; TRBD1 might be the D (6 bases). The CDR3 consists of 13 residues. Germline CDR1 and CDR2: SQVTM and ANQGSEA. CDR3 amino acids: CSASGGLNTETFF. CDR3 in DNA: TGCAGCGCCTCTGGGGGGCTGAACACTGAAACTTTCTTT. The full variable domain, rest sourced from reference TRBV29-1 and TRBJ1-1, is SAVISQKPSRDICQRGTSLTIQCQVDSQVTMMFWYRQQPGQSLTLIATANQGSEATYESGFVIDKFPISRPNLTFSTLTVSNMSPEDSSIYLCSASGGLNTETFFGQGTRLTVV.

V usage is TRBV5-4 and J usage is TRBJ2-7; 8 nucleotides align to TRBD2. Germline V CDR1 and CDR2: SGHNT, YYREEE (reference sequence). With V trimmed by 2 bases and J by 2 bases, 9 bases remained unmatched. The CDR3 is 16 amino acids. The CDR3 region has the DNA TGTGCCAGCAGCTTAGAACTAGCGGCCCTTCCCTACGAGCAGTACTTC. The encoded protein is CASSLELAALPYEQYF.

The table lists this clonotype with many counts. This chain links TRBV7-2 with TRBJ1-3; 9 positions match TRBD1. Germline CDR1 SGHTA, CDR2 FQGNSA. The CDR3 totals 16 residues. V was pared by 3 bases and J by 0 bases, with 3 bases of the junction left unmatched. In DNA form, the CDR3 reads TGTGCCAGCAGCTTGACAGGGGGAAGCTCTGGAAACACCATATATTTT. It translates to CASSLTGGSSGNTIYF. The complete variable domain, with remaining parts taken from reference TRBV7-2 and TRBJ1-3, reads GAGVSQSPSNKVTEKGKDVELRCDPISGHTALYWYRQSLGQGLEFLIYFQGNSAPDKSGLPSDRFSAERTGGSVSTLTIQRTQQEDSAVYLCASSLTGGSSGNTIYFGEGSWLTVV.

This clonotype was counted ten times or more. J is TRBJ1-4 and V is TRBV30; 9 positions match TRBD1. The trim removed 2 bases at V and 6 bases at J, leaving 1 base unmatched. In germline, CDR1 is GTSNPN, CDR2 SVGIG (reference sequence). The CDR3 is made up of 13 amino acids. DNA of the CDR3: TGTGCCTGGAGTCGGGACAGGGATGAAAAACTGTTTTTT. Amino acids: CAWSRDRDEKLFF.

CDR3 protein: CASSQAGGVNTGELFF. In DNA, the CDR3 is TGTGCCAGCAGCCAAGCGGGCGGAGTTAACACCGGGGAGCTGTTTTTT. The J gene is TRBJ2-2, the V gene TRBV14; D is unclear. This CDR3 comprises 16 residues. Deletions cut 1 base from V and 2 bases from J, with 11 bases between. Per the germline V gene, CDR1 is SGHDN and CDR2 is FVKESK.

This clonotype was seen repeatedly, ten times or more. The CDR3 region has the DNA TGCAGTGCTAGAGATCTAAGGCTAGCGGGCAACTACAATGAGCAGTTCTTC. It encodes CSARDLRLAGNYNEQFF. The gene calls are TRBV20-1 and TRBJ2-1, with 8 bases aligning to TRBD2. This CDR3 is built from 17 residues. From germline, CDR1 is DFQATT and CDR2 SNEGSKA (reference sequence). V dropped 0 bases and J dropped 3; count of bases not matched to a gene: 10.

A remark on this clonotype: A read error is possible here, since a much larger clone lies one base away. The rearrangement joins TRBV6-5 to TRBJ1-2, with D perhaps matching TRBD1 (5 bases). Germline-derived CDR1 and CDR2 are MNHEY and SVGAGI. CDR3 length: 12 residues. In DNA form, the CDR3 reads TGTGCCAGCAGTTACGGGGGACGTGGCTACGCCTTC. Amino acids: CASSYGGRGYAF.

The chain couples TRBV29-1 to TRBJ2-5, with 13 bases aligning to TRBD2. The CDR3 is made up of 17 amino acids. CDR1 SQVTM and CDR2 ANQGSEA come from the germline V gene. The V gene end was trimmed by 2 bases and the J gene end by 2 bases; junction bases not matched to a gene: 8. Here the CDR3 reads CSVEPTSGGFIQETQYF. The CDR3, as DNA: TGCAGCGTTGAACCGACTAGCGGGGGGTTCATACAAGAGACCCAGTACTTC.

This clonotype was counted at least ten times. The chain couples TRBV20-1 to TRBJ1-2, with 8 bases lining up with TRBD1. The CDR3 contains 14 residues. The germline CDR1 and CDR2 sequences are DFQATT and SNEGSKA (reference sequence). Germline trimming cut 3 bases from V and 1 base from J; bases unmatched to any gene: 4. In nucleotides, the CDR3 is TGCAGTGCTAGGGGGACAGGAGTTAACTATGGCTACACCTTC. Its translation is CSARGTGVNYGYTF.

The gene calls are TRBV11-2 and TRBJ2-1; D is possibly TRBD1 or TRBD2 (5 bases each). Trimming cost V 5 bases and J 6 bases, with 17 bases left between them. There are 15 residues in the CDR3. Germline V gene lookup returns CDR1 SGHAT and CDR2 FQNNGV. DNA for the CDR3: TGTGCCAGCAGCCAAGACAGCGGCAGTGTCAATGAGCAGTTCTTC. Protein product: CASSQDSGSVNEQFF.

This clonotype was detected a few times. Just one base apart from a much larger clone, this may be a read error. The chain has TRBV11-3 and TRBJ2-3; D is unresolved. V lost 1 base and J 2 bases, leaving 7 bases between the germline ends. This CDR3 spans 14 amino acids. Germline CDR1 reads SGHNT; CDR2 reads YENEEA. The CDR3 region is CASSLAHNTDTQYF. The DNA of the CDR3 is TGTGCCAGCAGCTTAGCTCACAACACAGATACGCAGTATTTT.

This chain connects TRBV29-1 to TRBJ2-1, with TRBD1 as a possible D gene (6 bases). This CDR3 region has 12 residues. The V gene's germline CDR1 is SQVTM and CDR2 ANQGSEA. V was pared by 4 bases and J by 8 bases, with 12 bases between. In nucleotides, the CDR3 is TGCAGCGTTGGGGTCCAGGGGCATGAGCAGTTCTTC. It is translated as CSVGVQGHEQFF.

This clonotype was seen many times. The chain combines TRBV20-1 with TRBJ1-3; perhaps TRBD1 as D (5 bases). CDR1 and CDR2 from the germline V gene are DFQATT and SNEGSKA (reference sequence). Trimming removed 3 bases from V and 2 bases from J, with 8 bases in between. This CDR3 has 13 residues. The CDR3 protein is CSASSGAGNTIYF. For the CDR3, the DNA is TGCAGTGCTAGTTCGGGGGCTGGAAACACCATATATTTT.

The chain links TRBV28 to TRBJ1-5; TRBD1 might be the D (6 bases). The length of the CDR3 is 14 residues. Trimming removed 4 bases at V and 7 bases at J, with 14 bases between. Germline loops: CDR1 MDHEN, CDR2 SYDVKM. DNA of the CDR3: TGTGCCAGCAGTTCGTCTCAGGGGTGGCAGCCCCAGCATTTT. Protein sequence: CASSSSQGWQPQHF.

DNA of the CDR3: TGTGCCAGCAGCCAACTTACCGGTAGGGGGGCTGCGAACACTGAAGCTTTCTTT. Amino acids: CASSQLTGRGAANTEAFF. The chain carries TRBV6-1 and TRBJ1-1; TRBD1 might be the D (6 bases). The length of the CDR3 is 18 residues. CDR1 is MNHNS and CDR2 is SASEGT in the germline V gene. The ends were cut back, 6 bases at V and 1 base at J, with 24 bases in the middle.

This clonotype was counted ten times or more. The chain employs TRBV28 and TRBJ2-5; D is unresolved. The CDR3 sequence is 16 residues long. Germline values: CDR1 MDHEN, CDR2 SYDVKM. Trimming removed 1 base from V and 7 bases from J, with 19 bases in between. The chain's CDR3 is CASSLFPREKVGTQYF. CDR3 sequence (DNA): TGTGCCAGCAGTTTATTCCCCCGCGAAAAAGTTGGGACCCAGTACTTC. Full variable domain (missing parts from reference TRBV28 and TRBJ2-5): DVKVTQSSRYLVKRTGEKVFLECVQDMDHENMFWYRQDPGLGLRLIYFSYDVKMKEKGDIPEGYSVSREKKERFSLILESASTNQTSMYLCASSLFPREKVGTQYFGPGTRLLVL.

The sample holds many counts of this clonotype. The chain employs TRBV7-2 and TRBJ1-2; 7 bases align to TRBD1. The CDR3 sequence is 14 residues long. J lost 2 bases, V lost 2 bases, and 2 bases had no gene match. Looked up from germline, CDR1 is SGHTA and CDR2 is FQGNSA. The CDR3 is CASSLRDRNYGYTF. The CDR3 region has the DNA TGTGCCAGCAGCTTAAGGGACAGAAACTATGGCTACACCTTC.

There are many counts of this clonotype. This sequence joins TRBV5-1 and TRBJ2-7, with TRBD2 identical over 7 bases. Germline V lookup: CDR1 SGHRS, CDR2 YFSETQ. V dropped 4 bases and J dropped 9; count of bases not matched to a gene: 16. The CDR3 spans 15 residues. The CDR3 is CASSLSGAEGYGQYF. As DNA, the CDR3 is TGCGCCAGCAGCCTGAGCGGGGCAGAGGGATATGGGCAGTACTTC. The complete variable domain, with remaining parts taken from reference TRBV5-1 and TRBJ2-7, reads KAGVTQTPRYLIKTRGQQVTLSCSPISGHRSVSWYQQTPGQGLQFLFEYFSETQRNKGNFPGRFSGRQFSNSRSEMNVSTLELGDSALYLCASSLSGAEGYGQYFGPGTRLTVT.

The chain carries TRBV7-2 and TRBJ1-6; D possibly corresponds to TRBD1 (5 bases). The CDR3 is made up of 14 amino acids. The germline gives CDR1 SGHTA, CDR2 FQGNSA. Trimming stripped 5 bases from V and 13 bases from J, with 18 bases between. Here the CDR3 reads CASSLFLKGTPLHF. CDR3 bases: TGTGCCAGCAGCCTCTTCTTAAAGGGGACCCCCCTCCACTTT.

The chain uses TRBV28 and TRBJ1-6, with a tentative D call TRBD1 (6 bases). Trimming shortened V by 3 bases and J by 6 bases, and 15 bases separated the two germline ends. This CDR3 comprises 16 residues. From germline, CDR1 is MDHEN and CDR2 SYDVKM. CDR3 bases: TGTGCCAGCAGTTTTTCCTCTGGACAGACTAATTCACCCCTCCACTTT. It is translated as CASSFSSGQTNSPLHF.

This clonotype showed up many times. The chain joins TRBV7-2 to TRBJ2-1; maybe TRBD2 (7 bases). V was trimmed by 4 bases and J by 0 bases, leaving 10 bases between them. This CDR3 spans 15 amino acids. The germline V gene encodes CDR1 SGHTA and CDR2 FQGNSA. CDR3 amino acids: CASSYGGLSYNEQFF. In nucleotides, the CDR3 is TGTGCCAGCAGCTACGGGGGGCTCTCCTACAATGAGCAGTTCTTC.

Ten or more counts support this clonotype. J is TRBJ2-2 and V is TRBV6-1, with D tentatively TRBD1 (6 bases). The CDR3 has 14 residues. V lost 7 bases to trimming and J lost 7 bases, with 16 bases between them. CDR1 and CDR2 (germline): MNHNS, SASEGT. In nucleotides, the CDR3 is TGTGCCAGCATCCGGGACACCCTGGGCGGGGAGCTGTTTTTT. The encoded protein is CASIRDTLGGELFF.